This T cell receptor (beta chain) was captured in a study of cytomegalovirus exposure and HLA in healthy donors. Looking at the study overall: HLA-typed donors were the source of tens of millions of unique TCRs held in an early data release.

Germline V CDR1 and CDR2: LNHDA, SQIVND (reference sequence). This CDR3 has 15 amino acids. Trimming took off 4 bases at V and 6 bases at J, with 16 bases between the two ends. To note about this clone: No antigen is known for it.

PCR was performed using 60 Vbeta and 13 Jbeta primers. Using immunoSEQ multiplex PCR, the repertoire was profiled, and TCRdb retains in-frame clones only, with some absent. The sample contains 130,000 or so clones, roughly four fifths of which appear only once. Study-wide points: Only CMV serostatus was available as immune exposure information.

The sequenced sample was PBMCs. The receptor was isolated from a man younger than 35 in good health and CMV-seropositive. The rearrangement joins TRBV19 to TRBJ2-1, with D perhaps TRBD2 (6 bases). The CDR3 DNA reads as TGTGCCAGTAGTAAATCACGGGAGTACCTCAATGAGCAGTTCTTC. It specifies CASSKSREYLNEQFF. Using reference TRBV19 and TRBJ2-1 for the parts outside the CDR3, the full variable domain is DGGITQSPKYLFRKEGQNVTLSCEQNLNHDAMYWYRQDPGQGLRLIYYSQIVNDFQKGDIAEGYSVSREKKESFPLTVTSAQKNPTAFYLCASSKSREYLNEQFFGPGTRLTVL.